The 28 T cell receptor beta chains presented below share a single source sample, sequenced in a study of blood T cell repertoires in COVID-19. Profiled with immunoSEQ multiplex PCR; TCRdb holds only in-frame clones, not every one. The sample includes some 260,000 clones, 80% to 90% of them seen just once. The sample consisted of peripheral blood. These receptors were obtained from a man older than 75 with acute or convalescent COVID-19.

The chain couples TRBV19 to TRBJ1-2, with 7 nucleotides matching TRBD1. The CDR3 loop spans 14 amino acids. Germline trimming cut 6 bases from V and 2 bases from J; bases unmatched to any gene: 6. In germline, CDR1 is LNHDA, CDR2 SQIVND (reference sequence). The CDR3 DNA reads as TGTGCCAGTAGAAGACAGGGCGAAAACTATGGCTACACCTTC. This translates into CASRRQGENYGYTF.

This chain links TRBV15 with TRBJ1-2, with a possible D match to TRBD1 (5 bases). CDR1 and CDR2 (germline): LNHNV, YYDKDF (reference sequence). V lost 0 bases and J 6 bases, leaving 20 bases between the germline ends. The CDR3 extends over 17 amino acids. CDR3 nucleotide sequence: TGTGCCACCAGCAGAGAAGTCCAGGGCAGGGAAGAGGATGGCTACACCTTC. It is translated as CATSREVQGREEDGYTF.

This sequence joins TRBV5-1 and TRBJ1-2, with D tentatively TRBD1 (5 bases). Germline V gene sequence: CDR1 SGHRS, CDR2 YFSETQ. The CDR3 spans 15 residues. Trimming took off 4 bases at V and 0 bases at J, with 13 bases between the two ends. In DNA form, the CDR3 reads TGCGCCAGCAGCGGAGGGACGCTTACTAACTATGGCTACACCTTC. It codes for CASSGGTLTNYGYTF.

The chain employs TRBV5-1 and TRBJ1-4; D call uncertain. V lost 0 bases to trimming and J lost 7 bases, with 10 bases between them. Germline V CDR1 and CDR2: SGHRS, YFSETQ. The CDR3 is 14 amino acids. CDR3 DNA: TGCGCCAGCAGCTTGGCTCCGGGAGGTGAAAAACTGTTTTTT. Translation: CASSLAPGGEKLFF.

The chain carries TRBV20-1 and TRBJ1-1; weak D call: TRBD1 (5 bases). With 6 bases removed from V and 6 bases from J, the gap between germline ends came to 11 bases. Germline loops: CDR1 DFQATT, CDR2 SNEGSKA (reference sequence). The CDR3 has 11 amino acids. CDR3 in amino acids: CSARLGAEAFF. The CDR3 bases are TGCAGTGCCAGATTAGGGGCTGAAGCTTTCTTT.

This rearrangement joins TRBV9 to TRBJ1-2, with 7 nucleotides matching TRBD1. The CDR3 has 15 residues. With 1 base clipped from V and 2 bases from J, the junction kept 5 bases outside the gene matches. Germline CDR1 reads SGDLS; CDR2 reads YYNGEE. The DNA for the CDR3 is TGTGCCAGCAGCGTATCCGGGACAGTAAACTATGGCTACACCTTC. This codes for CASSVSGTVNYGYTF.

The gene calls are TRBV15 and TRBJ2-1; 8 positions match TRBD2. V was clipped by 6 bases and J by 7 bases; unmatched bases: 14. Germline values: CDR1 LNHNV, CDR2 YYDKDF (reference sequence). The CDR3 is made up of 16 amino acids. CDR3 loop: CATRLRAPGGSNEQFF. The CDR3 coding sequence is TGTGCCACCAGGTTAAGGGCACCGGGAGGGTCAAATGAGCAGTTCTTC.

This clone has only one observation. The chain links TRBV7-3 to TRBJ2-1; TRBD2 agrees at 9 bases. This CDR3 spans 15 amino acids. Germline V gene lookup returns CDR1 SGHTA and CDR2 FQGTGA. Germline trimming cut 5 bases from V and 11 bases from J; bases unmatched to any gene: 13. This CDR3 reads CASSPTGTSPFKQFF. The CDR3 region has the DNA TGTGCCAGCAGCCCGACCGGGACTAGCCCCTTTAAGCAGTTCTTC.

This chain links TRBV4-3 with TRBJ2-6; D unresolved. V lost 0 bases and J 2 bases, leaving 8 bases between the germline ends. The length of the CDR3 is 16 residues. Germline assignment: CDR1 LGHNA and CDR2 YSLEER. CDR3 region: CASSQELAPGANVLTF. In nucleotides, the CDR3 is TGCGCCAGCAGCCAAGAATTAGCTCCTGGGGCCAACGTCCTGACTTTC.

The chain couples TRBV28 to TRBJ2-7; tentative D call: TRBD2 (7 bases). V was shortened by 2 bases and J by 6 bases, with 17 bases between the two germline ends. The CDR3 loop spans 15 amino acids. Germline V gives CDR1 MDHEN, CDR2 SYDVKM. CDR3 DNA sequence: TGTGCCAGCAGTTTAGGGGGGGCGCAGGCTAGCGAGCAGTACTTC. Its protein is CASSLGGAQASEQYF.

The chain recombines TRBV11-3 with TRBJ2-7, with TRBD1 matching over 9 bases. This CDR3 region has 15 residues. Germline CDR1 is SGHNT and CDR2 is YENEEA. V lost 3 bases and J lost 7; bases outside the gene matches: 10. The CDR3 nucleotides read TGTGCCAGCAGCTTCTCCGGGACAGGGATAGGAGAGCAGTACTTC. It codes for CASSFSGTGIGEQYF.

The CDR3 sequence: CASRHRNSNQPQHF. In DNA form, the CDR3 reads TGTGCCAGCAGGCACAGGAATAGCAATCAGCCCCAGCATTTT. The chain recombines TRBV11-3 with TRBJ1-5; D possibly corresponds to TRBD1 (5 bases). Germline V CDR1 and CDR2: SGHNT, YENEEA. Trimming stripped 6 bases from V and 0 bases from J, with 9 bases between. The CDR3 contains 14 residues.

The V gene is TRBV3-1 (or the pseudogene TRBV3-2), the J gene TRBJ2-7; tentatively, D is TRBD1 (5 bases). The CDR3 has 16 amino acids. Germline V gene data show CDR1 as LGHDT and CDR2 as YNNKEL (reference sequence). The V and J ends lost 1 base and 1 base respectively, with 14 bases between them. Here the CDR3 reads CASSQGSDSTSYEQYF. The DNA of the CDR3 is TGTGCCAGCAGCCAAGGGAGTGACAGCACATCCTACGAGCAGTACTTC.

V is TRBV5-4 and J is TRBJ2-7; 7 bases fit TRBD1. V was clipped by 4 bases and J by 6 bases; unmatched bases: 4. This CDR3 region has 12 residues. Per the germline V gene, CDR1 is SGHNT and CDR2 is YYREEE (reference sequence). CDR3 residues: CASSVRGTEQYF. CDR3 in DNA: TGTGCCAGCAGCGTCAGGGGGACCGAGCAGTACTTC.

The rearrangement uses TRBV19 and TRBJ1-2, with 8 bases matching TRBD1. The CDR3 has 16 residues. Unmatched junction bases numbered 9, after V lost 1 base and J lost 5 bases. Germline V gene sequence: CDR1 LNHDA, CDR2 SQIVND (reference sequence). CDR3 sequence: CASSIGQGARRYGYTF. The CDR3 nucleotides read TGTGCCAGTAGTATAGGCCAGGGGGCGAGGAGGTATGGCTACACCTTC.

This clone was detected only once. J is TRBJ2-5 and V is TRBV9; TRBD1 aligns across 7 bases. The V gene's germline CDR1 is SGDLS and CDR2 YYNGEE. The CDR3 runs 16 residues. V lost 1 base and J lost 2; bases outside the gene matches: 8. CDR3 coding DNA: TGTGCCAGCAGCGTACAACCGGCAGGGGGTCAAGAGACCCAGTACTTC. Its translation: CASSVQPAGGQETQYF.

This CDR3 reads CASSYGTGTSYEQYF. Here the CDR3 DNA reads TGTGCCAGCAGCTATGGAACAGGGACCTCCTACGAGCAGTACTTC. The chain recombines TRBV7-9 with TRBJ2-7; TRBD1 might be the D (6 bases). The CDR3 contains 15 residues. CDR1 and CDR2 (germline): SEHNR, FQNEAQ (reference sequence). V gave up 4 bases and J gave up 0 bases, with 13 bases separating them. The full variable domain, in which reference TRBV7-9 and TRBJ2-7 provide the parts outside the CDR3, is DTGVSQNPRHKITKRGQNVTFRCDPISEHNRLYWYRQTLGQGPEFLTYFQNEAQLEKSRLLSDRFSAERPKGSFSTLEIQRTEQGDSAMYLCASSYGTGTSYEQYFGPGTRLTVT.

The chain links TRBV4-3 to TRBJ1-4; 7 positions match TRBD1. Germline loops: CDR1 LGHNA, CDR2 YSLEER. The ends lost 0 bases at V and 7 bases at J; junction bases unmatched: 8. CDR3 length: 16 residues. The CDR3 DNA follows: TGCGCCAGCAGCCAAGAATCGTACAGGGGTGGTGAAAAACTGTTTTTT. Its translation: CASSQESYRGGEKLFF.

This clone was observed once. This chain joins TRBV7-9 and TRBJ2-1; D uncertain. Trimming cost V 5 bases and J 2 bases, with 7 bases left between them. The germline V gene encodes CDR1 SEHNR and CDR2 FQNEAQ (reference sequence). The CDR3 totals 13 residues. CDR3 nucleotide sequence: TGTGCCAGCAGCGGGCAGACCTACAATGAGCAGTTCTTC. Its protein product is CASSGQTYNEQFF. Together with reference TRBV7-9 and TRBJ2-1, the CDR3 gives the full variable domain: DTGVSQNPRHKITKRGQNVTFRCDPISEHNRLYWYRQTLGQGPEFLTYFQNEAQLEKSRLLSDRFSAERPKGSFSTLEIQRTEQGDSAMYLCASSGQTYNEQFFGPGTRLTVL.

The CDR3: CASSLAASRTDTQYF. The CDR3 DNA is TGTGCCAGCAGCTTAGCGGCTAGCCGCACAGATACGCAGTATTTT. The chain recombines TRBV7-2 with TRBJ2-3; perhaps TRBD2 as D (5 bases). The germline gives CDR1 SGHTA, CDR2 FQGNSA. V was shortened by 0 bases and J by 1 base, with 8 bases between the two germline ends. CDR3 length: 15 residues.

The chain combines TRBV4-1 with TRBJ2-3; 9 bases are a match to TRBD2. Losses at the gene ends were 4 bases for V and 1 base for J; bases not matched to a gene: 6. The germline V gene has CDR1 MGHRA and CDR2 YSYEKL. The CDR3 has 16 residues. The CDR3 DNA sequence: TGCGCCAGCAGCCGTAGCGGGAGCGGTGGCACAGATACGCAGTATTTT. It yields the protein CASSRSGSGGTDTQYF.

The V gene is TRBV7-9, the J gene TRBJ2-6, with a tentative D call TRBD1 (5 bases). CDR1 and CDR2 from the germline V gene are SEHNR and FQNEAQ (reference sequence). The ends were cut back, 1 base at V and 0 bases at J, with 10 bases in the middle. This CDR3 has 17 residues. Here the CDR3 DNA reads TGTGCCAGCAGCTTAGGTACAGGCAGCTCTGGGGCCAACGTCCTGACTTTC. Its protein is CASSLGTGSSGANVLTF.

The chain has TRBV29-1 and TRBJ2-1, with 9 bases fitting TRBD2. J gave up 10 bases and V 7 bases, and 14 bases lay outside the gene matches. Germline loops: CDR1 SQVTM, CDR2 ANQGSEA. CDR3 length equals 14 residues. The CDR3 nucleotides read TGCAGCGCCCCGCTTGAGGGACTAGCTTACGAGCAGTTCTTC. Amino acid sequence: CSAPLEGLAYEQFF.

The chain employs TRBV7-2 and TRBJ2-7; TRBD2 is a possible D gene (5 bases). The CDR3 is made up of 13 amino acids. V was pared by 3 bases and J by 4 bases, with 10 bases between. In germline, CDR1 is SGHTA, CDR2 FQGNSA. In DNA form, the CDR3 reads TGTGCCAGCAGCTTGTCCGGGAATTACGAGCAGTACTTC. This gives the protein CASSLSGNYEQYF.

The sample holds one count of this clone. This chain links TRBV6-5 with TRBJ1-1; 9 bases fit TRBD1. This CDR3 is 14 amino acids long. With 7 bases clipped from V and 4 bases from J, the junction kept 7 bases outside the gene matches. The V gene's germline CDR1 is MNHEY and CDR2 SVGAGI. CDR3 sequence reads: CASTTGQGTTEAFF. CDR3 coding DNA: TGTGCCAGCACCACGGGACAGGGCACCACTGAAGCTTTCTTT.

The chain employs TRBV11-3 and TRBJ2-1, with 9 bases fitting TRBD1. The CDR3 is made up of 15 amino acids. Looked up from germline, CDR1 is SGHNT and CDR2 is YENEEA. The V and J ends lost 2 bases and 4 bases, in that order; junction bases with no gene match: 3. This chain's CDR3 is CASSLTGGEYNEQFF. The CDR3 coding sequence is TGTGCCAGCAGCTTAACAGGGGGCGAATACAATGAGCAGTTCTTC.

The chain links TRBV18 to TRBJ1-2, with 7 bases aligning to TRBD1. Trimming at V came to 6 bases and at J to 8 bases, leaving 3 bases not matched to a gene. The germline V gene has CDR1 KGHSH and CDR2 LQKENI. The CDR3 contains 11 residues. The CDR3: CASSQGDGYTF. As DNA, the CDR3 is TGTGCCAGCTCTCAGGGGGACGGCTACACCTTC.

This sequence joins TRBV7-2 and TRBJ2-7, with 7 positions matching TRBD2. The CDR3 is 14 residues long. The J segment lost 5 bases and the V segment lost 0 bases, leaving 4 bases of the junction unmatched. Germline-derived CDR1 and CDR2 are SGHTA and FQGNSA. CDR3 coding DNA: TGTGCCAGCAGCTTAGCATGGGGAGGGGACGAGCAGTACTTC. It encodes CASSLAWGGDEQYF.